The entry that follows covers one TCR beta chain sequence. Method: immunoSEQ multiplex PCR; TCRdb's copy keeps in-frame clones and lacks some. The data show 130,000 or so clones, with 80% to 95% seen just once and about 2.5% held by the top ten. These data originate in a study of control samples from healthy donors and cancer patients. From germline, CDR1 is SNHLY and CDR2 FYNNEI. Unmatched junction bases numbered 4, after V lost 5 bases and J lost 0 bases. The length of the CDR3 is 16 residues. This chain links TRBV2 with TRBJ2-6; 7 bases map to TRBD1. Sequencing was carried out using blood. The TCR comes from a middle-aged man in good health. Here the CDR3 DNA reads TGTGCCAGCAGTCGGGACAGAACCTCTGGGGCCAACGTCCTGACTTTC. It translates to CASSRDRTSGANVLTF.